A selection of T cell receptor beta chains follows, all from one sample in a study of T cell responses to AZD1222 COVID-19 vaccine. The protocol was immunoSEQ multiplex PCR, while the TCRdb copy is restricted to in-frame clones and leaves out a portion. The sample has 140,000 to 150,000 clones, over 85% seen once; the top ten hold 1.5% to 2%. Sample: peripheral blood, taken 28 days after the second AZD1222 dose. The receptors here all came from an adult who received the AZD1222 COVID-19 vaccine. Both conserved end residues are part of each CDR3. The D gene is left open where the match is weak. Rows may omit the clone size; those that give it use once, few, many or a size class.

.,TRBV5-8,.,TRBJ1-4,TGTGCCAGCAGCTTGGCGGGTGAACGACGGCAAAAACTGTTTTTT,CASSLAGERRQKLFF
TRBD1,TRBV27,.,TRBJ1-6,TGTGCCAGCAGTCCGAGGGGACAGACCTATAATTCACCCCTCCACTTT,CASSPRGQTYNSPLHF
.,TRBV7-2,once,TRBJ2-5,TGTGCCAGCAGCTTAAAGAGGGCAAGCCAAGAGACCCAGTACTTC,CASSLKRASQETQYF
.,TRBV14,once,TRBJ2-5,TGTGCCAGCAGCCAAGATCCTTTGGGGCGCGGGGAGACCCAGTACTTC,CASSQDPLGRGETQYF
.,TRBV29-1,.,TRBJ1-1,TGCAGCGTCAAGGGTATCAACACTGAAGCTTTCTTT,CSVKGINTEAFF
.,TRBV9,.,TRBJ2-3,TGTGCCAGCAGCGTAGCTGATGTCGGGGTACCGCAGTATTTT,CASSVADVGVPQYF
.,TRBV6-2/TRBV6-3,.,TRBJ2-2,TGTGCCAGCAGTTACTCGGTTTCCGGGACCGGGGAGCTGTTTTTT,CASSYSVSGTGELFF
.,TRBV2,.,TRBJ1-1,TGTGCCAGCAGTGAACGATCTCTGCTTCACACTGAAGCTTTCTTT,CASSERSLLHTEAFF
.,TRBV30,.,TRBJ2-3,TGTGCTTGGATGGACCCCGGTGGGGCAGATACGCAGTATTTT,CAWMDPGGADTQYF
.,TRBV30,.,TRBJ2-1,TGTGCCTGGGGGGGTGTTCGGGAGTTGGGGTATGAGCAGTTCTTC,CAWGGVRELGYEQFF
.,TRBV6-5,.,TRBJ1-2,TGTGCCAGCAGTTACGGGACCCTGCGGTCCGGCTACACCTTC,CASSYGTLRSGYTF
TRBD2,TRBV11-2,.,TRBJ2-2,TGTGCCAGCAGATCCCAGCGGGAGATTATGGGGGAGCTGTTTTTT,CASRSQREIMGELFF
.,TRBV7-2,once,TRBJ2-3,TGTGCCAGCAGCTTAGTAGTTTCCAAGGGGGAAGATACGCAGTATTTT,CASSLVVSKGEDTQYF
TRBD2,TRBV6-2/TRBV6-3,.,TRBJ2-7,TGTGCCAGCAGTCTCGGGACTAGCGGGAGCCCGCAGTACTTC,CASSLGTSGSPQYF
.,TRBV13,.,TRBJ1-1,TGTGCCAGCAGCTCTGACGGAGTTGAAACTGAAGCTTTCTTT,CASSSDGVETEAFF
.,TRBV27,.,TRBJ1-5,TGTGCCAGCAGTTTATTCGGGGGAGGTCAGCCCCAGCATTTT,CASSLFGGGQPQHF
TRBD1,TRBV6-6,.,TRBJ1-4,TGTGCCAGCAGCAGACAGGGGTTGGGCGAAAAACTGTTTTTT,CASSRQGLGEKLFF
TRBD1,TRBV3-1/TRBV3-2,.,TRBJ1-5,TGTGCCAGCAGCCCTCGACAGGGCGGTCAGCCCCAGCATTTT,CASSPRQGGQPQHF
TRBD1,TRBV14,.,TRBJ2-2,TGTGCCAGCAGCCAACTCTTGAGGACAGGCCCGACCCCGAACACCGGGGAGCTGTTTTTT,CASSQLLRTGPTPNTGELFF
TRBD1,TRBV18,.,TRBJ1-4,TGTGCCAGCTCAGCTGGACAGGGCGGTAATGAAAAACTGTTTTTT,CASSAGQGGNEKLFF
.,TRBV14,.,TRBJ1-4,TGTGCCAGCAGCCAAGATCCCTCAGGCCCGGGTAATGAAAAACTGTTTTTT,CASSQDPSGPGNEKLFF
TRBD1,TRBV5-5,.,TRBJ2-3,TGTGCCAGCAGCTTTCGGACAGGGGGCGCAGATACGCAGTATTTT,CASSFRTGGADTQYF
.,TRBV19,.,TRBJ1-2,TGTGCCAGTAGTATGGGAGGGTCCGGCTACACCTTC,CASSMGGSGYTF
.,TRBV7-2,.,TRBJ1-4,TGTGCCAGCAGCTTAGTAGGGTCTAATGAAAAACTGTTTTTT,CASSLVGSNEKLFF
.,TRBV7-2,.,TRBJ2-5,TGTGCCAGCAGCCTAGAGGGACCCCCTAGGGGGGGGACCCAGTACTTC,CASSLEGPPRGGTQYF
.,TRBV5-4,few,TRBJ2-2,TGTGCCAGCAGCTTGGGGGGCTTAATCCCCGGGGAGCTGTTTTTT,CASSLGGLIPGELFF
.,TRBV5-1,.,TRBJ1-2,TGCGCCAGCAGCTTGGGGCAGGGAAATTATGGCTACACCTTC,CASSLGQGNYGYTF
.,TRBV2,.,TRBJ2-3,TGTGCCAGCCGTGAGGATTCAGATACGCAGTATTTT,CASREDSDTQYF
.,TRBV9,once,TRBJ1-5,TGTGCCAGCAGCCCACCCAGGCGAGGGAATCAGCCCCAGCATTTT,CASSPPRRGNQPQHF
TRBD1,TRBV11-2,.,TRBJ1-1,TGTGCCAGCAGCCGCCTACAGGGGCGCGGCACTGAAGCTTTCTTT,CASSRLQGRGTEAFF
TRBD2,TRBV27,.,TRBJ2-2,TGTGCCAGCACAAAGACAGGGTTTAAGGGACTAGCAGCCACCGGGGAGCTGTTTTTT,CASTKTGFKGLAATGELFF
.,TRBV28,.,TRBJ2-5,TGTGCCAGCAGGGAGGTCCCGAGTTGGGAGACCCAGTACTTC,CASREVPSWETQYF
.,TRBV28,once,TRBJ1-1,TGTGCCAGCAGTTCGGAGGTATCTGGCACTGAAGCTTTCTTT,CASSSEVSGTEAFF
.,TRBV5-6,once,TRBJ1-1,TGTGCCAGCAGCGCGGGTTCCCTGATGAACACTGAAGCTTTCTTT,CASSAGSLMNTEAFF
.,TRBV6-5,.,TRBJ1-1,TGTGCCAGCAGGGGTCAGGGTGGCACTGAAGCTTTCTTT,CASRGQGGTEAFF
.,TRBV25-1,.,TRBJ2-1,TGTGCCAGCAGTGACGGGGTCAATGAGCAGTTCTTC,CASSDGVNEQFF
.,TRBV29-1,once,TRBJ1-1,TGCAGCGTCAGGGGCATGAACACTGAAGCTTTCTTT,CSVRGMNTEAFF
TRBD2,TRBV4-3,.,TRBJ2-1,TGCGCCAGCTCCATAGGCGGGAGGAAGTGGTCGAAAAAACTCGATGAGCAGTTCTTC,CASSIGGRKWSKKLDEQFF
TRBD2,TRBV7-9,.,TRBJ2-7,TGTGCCAGCAGCCCTCAGCCCTCTAGCGGGCGCTACTACGAGCAGTACTTC,CASSPQPSSGRYYEQYF
TRBD2,TRBV6-6,.,TRBJ2-7,TGTGCCAGCAGTCGGACTAGCGGGAGGTCCAGGAGCTCCTACGAGCAGTACTTC,CASSRTSGRSRSSYEQYF
.,TRBV6-5,once,TRBJ1-1,TGTGCCAGTACCGGGGCCACAGGGTCAAACACTGAAGCTTTCTTT,CASTGATGSNTEAFF
TRBD2,TRBV7-8,.,TRBJ2-7,TGTGCCAGCAGCTTAAGGGACTACTCGCACTACGAGCAGTACTTC,CASSLRDYSHYEQYF
.,TRBV11-3,.,TRBJ2-3,TGTGCCAGCAGCTTACGAGGTTTTAGATCAGATACGCAGTATTTT,CASSLRGFRSDTQYF
.,TRBV2,.,TRBJ2-5,TGTGCCAGCAGTGAACCGGGGGGCCGGGAAGAGACCCAGTACTTC,CASSEPGGREETQYF
.,TRBV7-2,.,TRBJ2-1,TGTGCCAGCAGCTTAGACACAGGATTGTACAATGAGCAGTTCTTC,CASSLDTGLYNEQFF
.,TRBV28,.,TRBJ1-5,TGTGCCAGCAGTTTAACTGGTGCGGGGGCTATCAATCAGCCCCAGCATTTT,CASSLTGAGAINQPQHF
TRBD2,TRBV6-5,.,TRBJ2-7,TGTGCCAGCAGTCCCGGACTAGCGGGATCCTACGAGCAGTACTTC,CASSPGLAGSYEQYF
.,TRBV19,.,TRBJ2-1,TGTGCCAGTAGCCTAACCAGGGGGGGGAATGAGCAGTTCTTC,CASSLTRGGNEQFF
.,TRBV6-6,.,TRBJ2-7,TGTGCCAGCATCACCGGGCAGGGCACCTACGAGCAGTACTTC,CASITGQGTYEQYF